Listed here are 11 T cell receptor beta chains from one sample, sequenced in a study of early T cells in non-severe SARS-CoV-2 infection. TCRdb re-derived calls from the 5' RACE reads in MiXCR, one entry per CDR3 protein. In the table there are under 50,000 distinct CDR3 sequences, about 4.2% of which are singletons. The sample comprised whole blood. The receptors stem from an adult who was a healthcare worker with PCR-confirmed SARS-CoV-2 infection or an uninfected control (not recorded which).

This clonotype came up many times. The chain employs TRBV20-1 and TRBJ2-7; 7 nucleotides line up with TRBD1. CDR3 size: 14 residues. CDR1 DFQATT and CDR2 SNEGSKA come from the germline V gene (reference sequence). The DNA for the CDR3 is TGCAGGAGATACTTTACAGGGGATCTCGACGAGCAGTACTTC. Translated: CRRYFTGDLDEQYF.

At least ten counts were recorded for this clonotype. The chain recombines TRBV6-1 with TRBJ1-1; 10 nucleotides match TRBD1. This CDR3 is 15 amino acids long. Germline V gene lookup returns CDR1 MNHNS and CDR2 SASEGT. The V segment lost 3 bases and the J segment 3 bases; nucleotides outside the gene matches: 4. As DNA, the CDR3 is TGTGCCAGCAGTGAGACAGGGGGCCGGGACACTGAAGCTTTCTTT. Its translation is CASSETGGRDTEAFF.

This clonotype was detected many times. The chain carries TRBV3-1 and TRBJ2-7; D is possibly TRBD1 (6 bases). Trimming pared 5 bases from V and 0 bases from J, leaving 11 bases between. Germline CDR1 is LGHDT and CDR2 is YNNKEL (reference sequence). The CDR3 sequence is 14 residues long. CDR3 amino acids: CASSTRDTSYEQYF. Written as DNA, the CDR3 is TGTGCCAGCAGCACCCGGGACACCTCCTACGAGCAGTACTTC.

Ten or more counts support this clonotype. The rearrangement uses TRBV6-5 and TRBJ2-1, with D hard to call. Germline V gene sequence: CDR1 MNHEY, CDR2 SVGAGI. Trimming cost V 2 bases and J 7 bases, with 12 bases left between them. The CDR3 contains 14 residues. Here the CDR3 DNA reads TGTGCCAGCAGTTACGGGCAGGCTGCTAATGAGCAGTTCTTC. Encoded protein: CASSYGQAANEQFF.

V is TRBV6-2 or TRBV6-3 and J is TRBJ1-1, with D possibly TRBD1 on 6 matching bases. The CDR3 covers 16 residues. V was shortened by 2 bases and J by 1 base, with 14 bases between the two germline ends. The germline gives CDR1 MNHEY, CDR2 SVGEGT. CDR3 nucleotide sequence: TGTGCCAGCAGTTACGTGATCGGGGGACAGAACACTGAAGCTTTCTTT. This codes for CASSYVIGGQNTEAFF.

This clonotype was recorded many times. The rearrangement links TRBV3-1 to TRBJ2-1, with 11 nucleotides matching TRBD2. Germline V gene sequence: CDR1 LGHDT, CDR2 YNNKEL (reference sequence). V shed 5 bases and J 0 bases; nucleotides not matched to a gene: 3. The CDR3 consists of 16 residues. The CDR3 loop is CASSYGLAGSYNEQFF. The CDR3 DNA follows: TGTGCCAGCAGCTATGGACTAGCGGGCTCCTACAATGAGCAGTTCTTC.

This clonotype was found many times. The chain recombines TRBV5-6 with TRBJ1-2, with unresolved D. This CDR3 has 13 amino acids. Germline V gene lookup returns CDR1 SGHDT and CDR2 YYEEEE. V shed 1 base and J shed 4 bases, with 8 bases lying between them. The CDR3 spells CASSLSRSYGYTF. CDR3 coding DNA: TGTGCCAGCAGCTTGAGCAGGTCCTATGGCTACACCTTC.

Many counts were recorded for this clonotype. This chain connects TRBV28 to TRBJ2-3, with TRBD2 matching over 12 bases. Germline V gene data show CDR1 as MDHEN and CDR2 as SYDVKM. The CDR3 sequence is 15 residues long. V shed 6 bases and J 3 bases; nucleotides not matched to a gene: 4. Here the CDR3 DNA reads TGTGCCAGCAGGCTAGCGGGAGGGGTTACAGATACGCAGTATTTT. This codes for CASRLAGGVTDTQYF.

Ten or more counts support this clonotype. V gene TRBV5-4 combines with J gene TRBJ1-1; possibly TRBD1 for D (5 bases). V was cut by 2 bases and J by 3 bases, with 11 bases left in between. This CDR3 contains 14 residues. The germline V gene encodes CDR1 SGHNT and CDR2 YYREEE (reference sequence). In DNA form, the CDR3 reads TGTGCCAGCAGCTTTCAGGGTTTGGACACTGAAGCTTTCTTT. It is translated as CASSFQGLDTEAFF.

This clonotype was counted ten times or more. This sequence joins TRBV5-5 and TRBJ1-1; a weak D match, TRBD1 (5 bases). The CDR3 loop spans 15 amino acids. Trimming removed 0 bases at V and 1 base at J, with 10 bases between. Germline V gives CDR1 SGHKS, CDR2 YYEKEE (reference sequence). The CDR3 region has the DNA TGTGCCAGCAGCTTGGTAGGGGAAAAGAACACTGAAGCTTTCTTT. This gives the protein CASSLVGEKNTEAFF.

The table lists this clonotype with many counts. The chain joins TRBV7-2 to TRBJ2-4, with D perhaps matching TRBD1 (5 bases). This CDR3 spans 17 amino acids. Germline assignment: CDR1 SGHTA and CDR2 FQGNSA. With 3 bases removed from V and 0 bases from J, the gap between germline ends came to 15 bases. CDR3 amino acids: CASSFSLDSSAKNIQYF. DNA of the CDR3: TGTGCCAGCAGCTTCTCTCTCGACAGCTCAGCCAAAAACATTCAGTACTTC.